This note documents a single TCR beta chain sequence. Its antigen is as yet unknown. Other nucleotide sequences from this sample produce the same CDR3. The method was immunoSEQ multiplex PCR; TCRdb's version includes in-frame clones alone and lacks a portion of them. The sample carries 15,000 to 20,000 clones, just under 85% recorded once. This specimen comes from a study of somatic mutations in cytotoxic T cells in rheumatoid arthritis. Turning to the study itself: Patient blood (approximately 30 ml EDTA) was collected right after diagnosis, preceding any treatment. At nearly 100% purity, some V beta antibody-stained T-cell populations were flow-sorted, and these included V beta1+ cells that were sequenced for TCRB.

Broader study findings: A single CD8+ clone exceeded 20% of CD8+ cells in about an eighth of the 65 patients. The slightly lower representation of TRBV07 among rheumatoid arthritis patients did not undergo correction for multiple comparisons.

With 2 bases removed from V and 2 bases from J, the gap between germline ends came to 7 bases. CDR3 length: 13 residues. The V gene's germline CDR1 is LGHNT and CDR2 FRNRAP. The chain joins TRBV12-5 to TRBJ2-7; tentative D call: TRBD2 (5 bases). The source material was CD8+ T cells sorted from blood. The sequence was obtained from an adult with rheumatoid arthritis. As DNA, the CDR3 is TGTGCTAGTGGTTTGCGGGGAACCTACGAGCAGTACTTC. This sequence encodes CASGLRGTYEQYF.